The TCR beta chain described here comes from a study of blood T cells in healthy people across ages. The study's findings and limits: Naive CD4+ cell counts and diversity both ran higher in long-lived than in aged donors. TCR beta diversity per million T cells fell roughly linearly with age.

Staff drew ten milliliters of peripheral blood from each donor. Then a second PCR, running roughly 7 to 11 cycles, was carried out with a sample-barcoded 5' primer and a J-beta primer mix. In TCRdb, the 5' RACE reads were re-called with MiXCR into one record per CDR3 protein. The sample records 550,000 to 700,000 distinct CDR3 sequences, about 26% being singletons. CDR3 length: 13 amino acids. Trimming left V 6 bases short and J 6 bases short, with 11 bases between. Germline V lookup: CDR1 SGHTA, CDR2 FQGNSA. This clonotype appeared a few times. The antigen is unknown. This TCR derives from a woman aged 70-85 years in good health. Sequenced material: blood. The chain links TRBV7-2 to TRBJ2-2; D perhaps matches TRBD2 (6 bases). CDR3 DNA: TGTGCCAGCAGACTAGCCGGTCCCGGGGAGCTGTTTTTT. Its translation is CASRLAGPGELFF.